This T cell receptor beta chain is from a study of T-cell memory formation after mild COVID-19. Across the whole study: The TCR clusters were mostly specific to one donor.

The authors produced TCR alpha and TCR beta cDNA libraries with sample barcodes and UMIs by 5'RACE using constant-segment primers. TCRdb itself ran the 5' RACE reads through MiXCR, one entry per CDR3 protein. The data contain 150,000 to 200,000 distinct CDR3 sequences, 10% to 15% of them singletons. General observations from the study: Memory from before infection featured some responding clones, which suggests cross-reactive memory joined.

Comments on this clonotype: The target antigen is unknown.

The sample taken for sequencing was PBMCs or a T cell subset sorted from them (not recorded which). The receptor comes from a man younger than 35 who had mild COVID-19 (a few samples of this study predate the infection). Cell type and time point are not known.

This CDR3 is CASSRSKEETQYF. The CDR3 DNA sequence: TGTGCCAGCAGCCGAAGCAAGGAAGAGACCCAGTACTTC. This chain joins TRBV7-2 and TRBJ2-5; D ambiguous. Germline loops: CDR1 SGHTA, CDR2 FQGNSA. CDR3 length: 13 amino acids. Trimming removed 5 bases at V and 3 bases at J, with 10 bases between.